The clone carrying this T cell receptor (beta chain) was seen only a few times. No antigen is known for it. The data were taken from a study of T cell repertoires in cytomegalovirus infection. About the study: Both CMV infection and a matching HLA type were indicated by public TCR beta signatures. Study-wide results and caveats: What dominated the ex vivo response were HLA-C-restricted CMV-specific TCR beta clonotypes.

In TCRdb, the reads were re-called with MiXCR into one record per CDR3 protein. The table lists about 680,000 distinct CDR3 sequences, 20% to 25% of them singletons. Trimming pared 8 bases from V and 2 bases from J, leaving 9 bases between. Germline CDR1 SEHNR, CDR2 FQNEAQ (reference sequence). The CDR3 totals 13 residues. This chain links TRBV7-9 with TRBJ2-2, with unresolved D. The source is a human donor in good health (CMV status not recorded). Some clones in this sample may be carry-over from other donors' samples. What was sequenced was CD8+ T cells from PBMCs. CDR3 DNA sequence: TGTGCCAGCCGCACACCTAACACCGGGGAGCTGTTTTTT. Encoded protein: CASRTPNTGELFF.